Shown below are 3 T cell receptor beta chains from a single sample sequenced in a study of T cell responses to AZD1222 COVID-19 vaccine. Sequenced by immunoSEQ multiplex PCR; TCRdb stores in-frame clones only, minus some. The sample carries more than 140,000 clones, around 88% recorded once. This material consisted of peripheral blood, taken on day 0 of MenACWY control vaccination. These receptors all come from an adult in good health.

The chain is built from TRBV11-1 and TRBJ2-1; 7 positions agree with TRBD1. V gave up 5 bases and J gave up 2 bases; unmatched junction bases: 6. CDR3 length equals 15 residues. Germline V CDR1 and CDR2: SGHAT, FQDESV (reference sequence). Here the CDR3 reads CASSETGAPYNEQFF. The CDR3 DNA sequence: TGTGCCAGCAGCGAAACAGGGGCCCCCTACAATGAGCAGTTCTTC.

The chain joins TRBV5-1 to TRBJ1-2; D may be TRBD1 (5 bases). The CDR3 is 19 amino acids. Trimming removed 4 bases at V and 0 bases at J, with 25 bases between. Germline-derived CDR1 and CDR2 are SGHRS and YFSETQ. CDR3 in amino acids: CASSPNSGVRGNANYGYTF. Here the CDR3 DNA reads TGCGCCAGCAGCCCGAATTCGGGGGTTAGGGGAAACGCTAACTATGGCTACACCTTC.

This clone was found once. The gene calls are TRBV30 and TRBJ1-6; D perhaps matches TRBD1 (6 bases). The CDR3 contains 14 residues. Germline CDR1 reads GTSNPN; CDR2 reads SVGIG (reference sequence). Trimming removed 0 bases from V and 9 bases from J, with 12 bases in between. The CDR3 sequence is CAWSVRGLGSPLHF. For the CDR3, the DNA is TGTGCCTGGAGTGTTCGGGGGCTGGGTTCACCCCTCCACTTT.